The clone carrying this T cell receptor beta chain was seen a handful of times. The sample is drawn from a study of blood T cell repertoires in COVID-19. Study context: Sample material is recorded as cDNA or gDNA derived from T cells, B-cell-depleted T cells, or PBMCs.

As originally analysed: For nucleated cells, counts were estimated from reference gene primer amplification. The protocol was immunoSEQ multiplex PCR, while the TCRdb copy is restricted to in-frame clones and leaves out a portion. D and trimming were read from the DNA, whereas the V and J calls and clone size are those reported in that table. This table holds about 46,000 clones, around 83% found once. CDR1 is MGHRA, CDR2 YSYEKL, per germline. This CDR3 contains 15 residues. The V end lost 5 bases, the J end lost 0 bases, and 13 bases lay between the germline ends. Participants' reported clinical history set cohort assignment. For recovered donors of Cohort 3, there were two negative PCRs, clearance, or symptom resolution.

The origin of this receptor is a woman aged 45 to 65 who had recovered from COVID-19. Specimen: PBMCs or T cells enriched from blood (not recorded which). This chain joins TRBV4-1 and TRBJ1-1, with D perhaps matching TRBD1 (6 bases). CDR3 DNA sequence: TGCGCCAGCAGCTACTACAGGGCCATGAACACTGAAGCTTTCTTT. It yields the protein CASSYYRAMNTEAFF.